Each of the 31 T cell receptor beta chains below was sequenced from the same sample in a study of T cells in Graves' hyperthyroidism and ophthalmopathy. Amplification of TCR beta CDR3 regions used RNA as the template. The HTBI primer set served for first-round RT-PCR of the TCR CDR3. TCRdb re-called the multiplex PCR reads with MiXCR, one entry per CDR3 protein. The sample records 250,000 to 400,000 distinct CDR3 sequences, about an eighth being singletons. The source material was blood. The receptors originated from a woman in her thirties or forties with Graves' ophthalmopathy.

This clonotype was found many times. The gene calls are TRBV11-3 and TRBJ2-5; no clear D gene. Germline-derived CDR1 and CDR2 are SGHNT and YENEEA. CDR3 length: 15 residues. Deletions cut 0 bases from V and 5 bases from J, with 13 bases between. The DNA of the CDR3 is TGTGCCAGCAGCTTAGATTTCTCTCTTCGGGAGACCCAGTACTTC. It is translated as CASSLDFSLRETQYF.

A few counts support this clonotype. CDR3 in DNA: TGTGCCACCAAACCCATGGAGGACACCGGGGAGCTGTTTTTT. The encoded protein is CATKPMEDTGELFF. The J gene is TRBJ2-2, the V gene TRBV19; D may be TRBD2 (5 bases). The CDR3 has 14 amino acids. Germline V gene sequence: CDR1 LNHDA, CDR2 SQIVND (reference sequence). V lost 10 bases, J lost 3 bases, and 15 bases lay in between.

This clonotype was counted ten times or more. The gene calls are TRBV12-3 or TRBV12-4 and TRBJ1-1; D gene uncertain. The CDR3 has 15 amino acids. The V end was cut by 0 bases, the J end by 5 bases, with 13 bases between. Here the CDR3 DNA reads TGTGCCAGCAGTTTAGCGGGAGGGAGACGGACTGAAGCTTTCTTT. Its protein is CASSLAGGRRTEAFF.

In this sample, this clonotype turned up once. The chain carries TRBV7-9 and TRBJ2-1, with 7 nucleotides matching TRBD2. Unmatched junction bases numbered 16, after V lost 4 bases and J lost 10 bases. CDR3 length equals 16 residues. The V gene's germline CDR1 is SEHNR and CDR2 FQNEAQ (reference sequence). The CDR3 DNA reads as TGTGCCAGCAGCTCCCCCGGGACTGGCGGGAGAGGGGAGCAGTTCTTC. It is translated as CASSSPGTGGRGEQFF.

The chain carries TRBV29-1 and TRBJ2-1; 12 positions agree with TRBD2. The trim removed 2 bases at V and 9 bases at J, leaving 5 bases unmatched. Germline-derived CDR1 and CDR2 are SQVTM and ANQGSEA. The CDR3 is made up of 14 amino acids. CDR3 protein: CSVEKTSGSIEQFF. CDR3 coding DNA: TGCAGCGTTGAAAAGACTAGCGGGAGTATTGAGCAGTTCTTC.

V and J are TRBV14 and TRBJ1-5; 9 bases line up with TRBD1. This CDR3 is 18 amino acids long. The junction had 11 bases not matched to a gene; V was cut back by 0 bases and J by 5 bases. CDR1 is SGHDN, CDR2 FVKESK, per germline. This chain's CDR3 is CASSQDTSWTGAHQPQHF. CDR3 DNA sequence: TGTGCCAGCAGCCAAGATACTTCCTGGACAGGGGCGCATCAGCCCCAGCATTTT.

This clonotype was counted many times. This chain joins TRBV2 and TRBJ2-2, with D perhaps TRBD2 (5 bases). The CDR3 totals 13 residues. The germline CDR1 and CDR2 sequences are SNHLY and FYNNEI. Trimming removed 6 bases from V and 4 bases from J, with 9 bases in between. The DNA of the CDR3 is TGTGCCAGCAGCGTTCGGGGCACCGGGGAGCTGTTTTTT. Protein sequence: CASSVRGTGELFF.

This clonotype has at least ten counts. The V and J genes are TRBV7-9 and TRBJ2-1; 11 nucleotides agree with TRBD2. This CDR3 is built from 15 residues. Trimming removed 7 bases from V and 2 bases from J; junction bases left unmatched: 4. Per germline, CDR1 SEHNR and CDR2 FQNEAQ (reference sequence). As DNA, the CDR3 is TGTGCCAGCACCCAGACTAGCGGGGCCTACAATGAGCAGTTCTTC. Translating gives CASTQTSGAYNEQFF.

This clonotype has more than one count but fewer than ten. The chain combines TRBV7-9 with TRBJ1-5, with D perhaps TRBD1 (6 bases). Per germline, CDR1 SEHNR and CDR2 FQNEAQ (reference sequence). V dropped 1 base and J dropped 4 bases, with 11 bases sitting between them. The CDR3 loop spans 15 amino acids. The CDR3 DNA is TGTGCCAGCAGCTTAGACAGGGAGGAAAATCAGCCCCAGCATTTT. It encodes CASSLDREENQPQHF.

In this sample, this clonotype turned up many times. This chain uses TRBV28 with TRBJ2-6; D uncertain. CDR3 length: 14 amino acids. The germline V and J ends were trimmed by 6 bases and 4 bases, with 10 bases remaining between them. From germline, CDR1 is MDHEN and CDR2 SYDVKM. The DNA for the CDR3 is TGTGCCAGCAGACCTCTCCCCGGGGCCAACGTCCTGACTTTC. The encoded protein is CASRPLPGANVLTF.

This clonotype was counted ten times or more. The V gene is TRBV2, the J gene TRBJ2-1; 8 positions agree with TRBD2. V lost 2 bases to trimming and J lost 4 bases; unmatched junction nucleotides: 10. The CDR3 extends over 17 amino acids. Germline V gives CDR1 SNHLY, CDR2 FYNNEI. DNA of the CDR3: TGTGCCAGCAGTGAAAGGGCCGGGGGGGCCACTTACAATGAGCAGTTCTTC. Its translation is CASSERAGGATYNEQFF.

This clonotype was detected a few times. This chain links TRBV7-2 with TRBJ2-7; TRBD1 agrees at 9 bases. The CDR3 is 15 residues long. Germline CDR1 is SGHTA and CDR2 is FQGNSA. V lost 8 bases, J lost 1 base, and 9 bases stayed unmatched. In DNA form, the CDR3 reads TGTGCCAGCCGACAGGGGGGGCCTCCTTCCTACGAGCAGTACTTC. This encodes CASRQGGPPSYEQYF.

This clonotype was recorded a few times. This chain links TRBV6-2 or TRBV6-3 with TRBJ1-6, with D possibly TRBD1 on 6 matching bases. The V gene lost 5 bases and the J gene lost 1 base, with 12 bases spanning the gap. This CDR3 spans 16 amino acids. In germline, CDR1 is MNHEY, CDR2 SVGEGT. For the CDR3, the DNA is TGTGCCAGCAGTAATAGGGGGGCGTCCTATAATTCACCCCTCCACTTT. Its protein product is CASSNRGASYNSPLHF.

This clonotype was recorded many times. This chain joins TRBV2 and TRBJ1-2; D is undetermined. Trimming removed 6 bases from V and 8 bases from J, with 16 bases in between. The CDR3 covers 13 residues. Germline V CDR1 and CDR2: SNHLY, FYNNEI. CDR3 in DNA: TGTGCCAGCAGCCAGGCCCCCCAACTAGGCTACACCTTC. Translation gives CASSQAPQLGYTF. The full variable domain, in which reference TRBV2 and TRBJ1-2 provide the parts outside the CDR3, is EPEVTQTPSHQVTQMGQEVILRCVPISNHLYFYWYRQILGQKVEFLVSFYNNEISEKSEIFDDQFSVERPDGSNFTLKIRSTKLEDSAMYFCASSQAPQLGYTFGSGTRLTVV.

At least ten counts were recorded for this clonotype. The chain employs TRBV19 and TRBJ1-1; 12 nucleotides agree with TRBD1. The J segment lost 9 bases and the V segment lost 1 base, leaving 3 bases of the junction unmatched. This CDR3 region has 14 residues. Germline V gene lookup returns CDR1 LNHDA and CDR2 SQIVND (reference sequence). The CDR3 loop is CASSIAGTGGKAFF. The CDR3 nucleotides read TGTGCCAGTAGTATAGCCGGGACAGGGGGCAAAGCTTTCTTT.

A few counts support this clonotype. The CDR3 region has the DNA TGCAGTGCCTCTAGGACCTCTGGAAACACCATATATTTT. Protein product: CSASRTSGNTIYF. The V call is TRBV20-1, the J call TRBJ1-3; D gene uncertain. Germline V gene data show CDR1 as DFQATT and CDR2 as SNEGSKA (reference sequence). The CDR3 extends over 13 amino acids. The V end lost 6 bases, the J end lost 0 bases, and 9 bases lay between the germline ends.

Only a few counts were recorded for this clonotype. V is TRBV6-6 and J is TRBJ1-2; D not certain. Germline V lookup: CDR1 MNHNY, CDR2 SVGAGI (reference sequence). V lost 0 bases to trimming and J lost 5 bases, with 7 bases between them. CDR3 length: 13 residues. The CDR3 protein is CASSYSGRYGYTF. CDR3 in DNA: TGTGCCAGCAGTTACTCGGGCCGGTATGGCTACACCTTC.

The CDR3 DNA reads as TGCGCCAGCAGCTCGAAGGGGGCGAGCTCTGGAAACACCATATATTTT. It specifies CASSSKGASSGNTIYF. V and J are TRBV5-1 and TRBJ1-3, with 7 bases that match TRBD1. With V trimmed by 3 bases and J by 0 bases, 6 bases remained unmatched. CDR1 is SGHRS, CDR2 YFSETQ, per germline. The CDR3 spans 16 residues.

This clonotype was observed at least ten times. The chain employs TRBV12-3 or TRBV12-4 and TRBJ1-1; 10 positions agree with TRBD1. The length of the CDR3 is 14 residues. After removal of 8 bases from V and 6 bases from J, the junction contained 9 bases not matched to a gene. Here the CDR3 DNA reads TGTGCCAGCGGACCGACAGGGGGCGGTCCTGAAGCTTTCTTT. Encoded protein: CASGPTGGGPEAFF.

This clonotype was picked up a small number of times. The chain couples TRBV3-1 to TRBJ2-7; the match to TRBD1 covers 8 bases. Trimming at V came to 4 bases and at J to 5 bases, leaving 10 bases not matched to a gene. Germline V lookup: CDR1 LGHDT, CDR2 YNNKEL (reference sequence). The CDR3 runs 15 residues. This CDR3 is CASSLKQGDVDEQYF. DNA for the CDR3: TGTGCCAGCAGCCTCAAACAGGGGGACGTCGACGAGCAGTACTTC.

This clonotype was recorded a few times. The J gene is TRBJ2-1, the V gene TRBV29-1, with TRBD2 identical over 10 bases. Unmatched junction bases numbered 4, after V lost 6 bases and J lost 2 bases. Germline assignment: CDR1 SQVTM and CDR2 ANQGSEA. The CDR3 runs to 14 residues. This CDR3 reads CSVGGTSAYNEQFF. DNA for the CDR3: TGCAGCGTCGGTGGGACTAGCGCCTACAATGAGCAGTTCTTC.

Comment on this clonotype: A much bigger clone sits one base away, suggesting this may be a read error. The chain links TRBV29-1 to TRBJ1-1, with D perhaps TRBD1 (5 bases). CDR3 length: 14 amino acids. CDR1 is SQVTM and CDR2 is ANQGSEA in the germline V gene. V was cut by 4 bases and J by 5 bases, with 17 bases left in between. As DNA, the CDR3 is TGCAGCGTTGGAGGGGCAGGGAGTTGGACTGAAGCTTTCTTT. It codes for CSVGGAGSWTEAFF.

The DNA for the CDR3 is TGTGCCAGCAGCGCCGCCGGGACAGAAAAACTGTTTTTT. It is translated as CASSAAGTEKLFF. The chain links TRBV5-4 to TRBJ1-4; tentative D call: TRBD1 (6 bases). V dropped 4 bases and J dropped 8 bases, with 12 bases sitting between them. The CDR3 totals 13 residues. CDR1 SGHNT and CDR2 YYREEE come from the germline V gene (reference sequence). Using reference TRBV5-4 and TRBJ1-4 for the parts outside the CDR3, the full variable domain is ETGVTQSPTHLIKTRGQQVTLRCSSQSGHNTVSWYQQALGQGPQFIFQYYREEENGRGNFPPRFSGLQFPNYSSELNVNALELDDSALYLCASSAAGTEKLFFGSGTQLSVL.

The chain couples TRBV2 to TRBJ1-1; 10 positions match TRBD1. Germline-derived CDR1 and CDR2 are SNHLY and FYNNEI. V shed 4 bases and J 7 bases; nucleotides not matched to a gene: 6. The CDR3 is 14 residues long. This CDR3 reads CASSGTGGEIEAFF. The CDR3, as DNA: TGTGCCAGCAGTGGGACAGGGGGGGAAATTGAAGCTTTCTTT.

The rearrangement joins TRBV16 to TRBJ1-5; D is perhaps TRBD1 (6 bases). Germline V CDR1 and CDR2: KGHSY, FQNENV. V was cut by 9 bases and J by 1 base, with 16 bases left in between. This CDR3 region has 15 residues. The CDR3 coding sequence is TGTGCCAGAAGCTTGGCGGGGGGCAGCAATCAGCCCCAGCATTTT. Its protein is CARSLAGGSNQPQHF. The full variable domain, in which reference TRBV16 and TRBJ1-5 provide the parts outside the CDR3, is GEEVAQTPKHLVRGEGQKAKLYCAPIKGHSYVFWYQQVLKNEFKFLISFQNENVFDETGMPKERFSAKCLPNSPCSLEIQATKLEDSAVYFCARSLAGGSNQPQHFGDGTRLSIL.

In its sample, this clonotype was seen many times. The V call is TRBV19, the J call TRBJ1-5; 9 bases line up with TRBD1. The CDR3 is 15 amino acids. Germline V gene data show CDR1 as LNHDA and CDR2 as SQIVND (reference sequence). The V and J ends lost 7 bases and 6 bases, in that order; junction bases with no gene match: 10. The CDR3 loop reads CASTGGTGYFQPQHF. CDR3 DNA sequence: TGTGCCAGTACGGGGGGGACAGGGTATTTTCAGCCCCAGCATTTT.

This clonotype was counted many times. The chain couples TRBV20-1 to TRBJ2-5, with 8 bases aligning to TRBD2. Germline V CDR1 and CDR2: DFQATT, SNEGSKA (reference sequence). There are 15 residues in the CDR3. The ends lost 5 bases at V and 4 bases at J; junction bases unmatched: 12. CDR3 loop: CSAGRSGSGTETQYF. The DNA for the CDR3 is TGCAGTGCTGGACGAAGCGGGAGTGGAACAGAGACCCAGTACTTC.

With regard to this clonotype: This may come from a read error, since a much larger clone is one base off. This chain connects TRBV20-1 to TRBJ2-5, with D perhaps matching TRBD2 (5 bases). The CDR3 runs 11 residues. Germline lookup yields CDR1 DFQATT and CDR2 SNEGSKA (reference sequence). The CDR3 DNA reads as TGCAGTGCTGAGCACGGGGAGAGCCAGTACTTC. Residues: CSAEHGESQYF.

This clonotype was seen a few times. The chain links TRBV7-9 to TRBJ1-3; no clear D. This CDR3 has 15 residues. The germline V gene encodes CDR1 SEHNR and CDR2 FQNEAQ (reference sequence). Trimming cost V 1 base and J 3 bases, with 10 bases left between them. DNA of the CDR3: TGTGCCAGCAGCTTAGAAGGGATTCGTGGAAACACCATATATTTT. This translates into CASSLEGIRGNTIYF.

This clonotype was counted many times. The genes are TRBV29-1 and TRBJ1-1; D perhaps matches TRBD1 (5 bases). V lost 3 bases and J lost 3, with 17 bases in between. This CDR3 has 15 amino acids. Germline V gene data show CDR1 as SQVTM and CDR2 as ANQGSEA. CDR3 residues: CSVDLGGGVYTEAFF. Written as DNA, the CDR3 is TGCAGCGTTGACTTGGGCGGAGGGGTCTACACTGAAGCTTTCTTT. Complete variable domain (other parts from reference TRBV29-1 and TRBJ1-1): SAVISQKPSRDICQRGTSLTIQCQVDSQVTMMFWYRQQPGQSLTLIATANQGSEATYESGFVIDKFPISRPNLTFSTLTVSNMSPEDSSIYLCSVDLGGGVYTEAFFGQGTRLTVV.

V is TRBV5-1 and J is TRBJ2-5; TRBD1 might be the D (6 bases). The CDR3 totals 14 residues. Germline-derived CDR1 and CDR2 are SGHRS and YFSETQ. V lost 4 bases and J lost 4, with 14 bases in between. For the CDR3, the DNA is TGCGCCAGCAGCAGGAACAGGGTAGGAGAGACCCAGTACTTC. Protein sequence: CASSRNRVGETQYF.